The 27 T cell receptor beta chains given below trace back to one sample, sequenced in a study of PD-L1 blockade in urothelial cancer. Data came from immunoSEQ multiplex PCR; TCRdb stores just in-frame clones and leaves some out. Seen here are roughly 54,000 clones, approximately 88% observed once, and the top ten hold around 15%. The sample's time point: pretreatment peripheral blood. The starting material was PBMCs, obtained around atezolizumab (anti-PD-L1) treatment. These receptors were obtained from a woman aged 55-70 years with urothelial cancer.

The chain couples TRBV10-3 to TRBJ2-1; possible D gene TRBD2, 7 bases. V was shortened by 4 bases and J by 8 bases, with 18 bases between the two germline ends. This CDR3 contains 15 residues. CDR1 is ENHRY, CDR2 SYGVKD, per germline. The CDR3 sequence is CAISGRGGAGDEQFF. CDR3 nucleotide sequence: TGTGCCATCAGTGGAAGAGGGGGGGCAGGGGATGAGCAGTTCTTC.

This CDR3 reads CAISRQTSGNTIYF. The CDR3 DNA reads as TGTGCCATCAGTCGACAGACTTCTGGAAACACCATATATTTT. The rearrangement uses TRBV10-3 and TRBJ1-3; a possible D gene is TRBD1 (5 bases). Trimming stripped 5 bases from V and 1 base from J, with 9 bases between. This CDR3 region has 14 residues. CDR1 ENHRY and CDR2 SYGVKD come from the germline V gene.

The chain links TRBV27 to TRBJ2-2, with 11 nucleotides matching TRBD1. CDR3 length: 14 amino acids. Trimming cost V 5 bases and J 10 bases; bases outside gene matches: 6. Per the germline V gene, CDR1 is MNHEY and CDR2 is SMNVEV (reference sequence). CDR3 nucleotide sequence: TGTGCCAGCAGTCTCGGGACAGGGGGATTGGAGCTGTTTTTT. Amino acid sequence: CASSLGTGGLELFF.

This rearrangement joins TRBV7-2 to TRBJ2-2; possibly TRBD1 for D (6 bases). This CDR3 has 17 amino acids. The germline CDR1 and CDR2 sequences are SGHTA and FQGNSA. V was cut by 1 base and J by 4 bases, with 16 bases left in between. This CDR3 reads CASSLVGAGAGTGELFF. The CDR3 DNA follows: TGTGCCAGCAGCTTAGTTGGCGCAGGGGCGGGCACCGGGGAGCTGTTTTTT.

The chain links TRBV7-9 to TRBJ2-5; maybe TRBD2 (6 bases). Trimming cost V 5 bases and J 1 base, with 14 bases left between them. Germline V CDR1 and CDR2: SEHNR, FQNEAQ (reference sequence). The CDR3 is 15 residues long. The CDR3 is CASSPEGSTQETQYF. The CDR3 region has the DNA TGTGCCAGCAGCCCGGAGGGGTCGACCCAAGAGACCCAGTACTTC.

As for this clone: Additional DNA sequences in this sample encode the identical CDR3. The chain combines TRBV2 with TRBJ2-1, with 9 nucleotides matching TRBD2. Germline values: CDR1 SNHLY, CDR2 FYNNEI. V lost 5 bases, J lost 1 base, and 3 bases stayed unmatched. The CDR3 is 15 residues long. The CDR3 here is CASSQTSGSYNEQFF. As DNA, the CDR3 is TGTGCCAGCAGTCAGACTAGCGGATCCTACAATGAGCAGTTCTTC.

This clone has a handful of counts. The chain recombines TRBV9 with TRBJ1-5, with D unclear. The germline V gene encodes CDR1 SGDLS and CDR2 YYNGEE. The CDR3 spans 15 residues. V lost 0 bases and J lost 4, with 11 bases in between. The CDR3 region is CASSVGGESNQPQHF. The CDR3 coding sequence is TGTGCCAGCAGCGTAGGTGGAGAATCAAATCAGCCCCAGCATTTT.

V gene TRBV10-3 combines with J gene TRBJ2-2; 9 bases match TRBD2. The CDR3 contains 14 residues. Germline V CDR1 and CDR2: ENHRY, SYGVKD. J was trimmed by 4 bases and V by 9 bases; bases with no gene match: 6. The CDR3 protein is CAMHSGSRTGELFF. CDR3 nucleotide sequence: TGTGCCATGCATAGCGGGAGTCGCACCGGGGAGCTGTTTTTT.

CDR3 nucleotides: TGCGCCAGCAGAACCCTAACAGGGGGCGGTTACAATGAGCAGTTCTTC. As protein: CASRTLTGGGYNEQFF. The chain links TRBV5-1 to TRBJ2-1; 9 bases fit TRBD1. This CDR3 is 16 amino acids long. V was pared by 5 bases and J by 4 bases, with 10 bases of the junction left unmatched. Germline V lookup: CDR1 SGHRS, CDR2 YFSETQ.

The chain combines TRBV20-1 with TRBJ2-7; TRBD2 agrees at 10 bases. Germline V gene data show CDR1 as DFQATT and CDR2 as SNEGSKA (reference sequence). The junction had 0 bases not matched to a gene; V was cut back by 6 bases and J by 7 bases. CDR3 size: 10 residues. The CDR3 region has the DNA TGCAGTGCGGGACTAGCGGAGCAGTACTTC. It specifies CSAGLAEQYF.

This chain connects TRBV19 to TRBJ2-7, with D perhaps TRBD2 (5 bases). Germline lookup yields CDR1 LNHDA and CDR2 SQIVND (reference sequence). This CDR3 region has 15 residues. V was pared by 3 bases and J by 0 bases, with 12 bases between. CDR3 in amino acids: CASSIPGVSSYEQYF. Written as DNA, the CDR3 is TGTGCCAGTAGTATTCCCGGGGTGAGCTCCTACGAGCAGTACTTC.

V gene TRBV25-1 combines with J gene TRBJ2-5; D might be TRBD1 (5 bases). This CDR3 is built from 15 residues. Trimming took 1 base from V and 1 from J, leaving 10 bases between them. CDR1 MGHDK and CDR2 SYGVNS come from the germline V gene. CDR3 protein: CASSEWGQSQETQYF. The CDR3 bases are TGTGCCAGCAGTGAATGGGGCCAGAGCCAAGAGACCCAGTACTTC.

This clone has a handful of counts. The CDR3 here is CATSRVGTGELFF. The CDR3, as DNA: TGTGCCACCAGCAGAGTCGGCACCGGGGAGCTGTTTTTT. V and J are TRBV15 and TRBJ2-2; no firm D call. There are 13 residues in the CDR3. Germline assignment: CDR1 LNHNV and CDR2 YYDKDF (reference sequence). V shed 1 base and J shed 4 bases, with 4 bases lying between them.

V usage is TRBV2 and J usage is TRBJ1-6; TRBD1 aligns across 8 bases. This CDR3 is built from 14 residues. After removal of 5 bases from V and 9 bases from J, the junction contained 6 bases not matched to a gene. In germline, CDR1 is SNHLY, CDR2 FYNNEI. The DNA for the CDR3 is TGTGCCAGCAGTTTTGGGACAGGTGGTTCACCCCTCCACTTT. Translating it yields CASSFGTGGSPLHF. Looking up the rest from reference TRBV2 and TRBJ1-6 gives the full variable domain: EPEVTQTPSHQVTQMGQEVILRCVPISNHLYFYWYRQILGQKVEFLVSFYNNEISEKSEIFDDQFSVERPDGSNFTLKIRSTKLEDSAMYFCASSFGTGGSPLHFGNGTRLTVT.

The V gene is TRBV5-1, the J gene TRBJ1-4; 10 bases match TRBD1. Germline assignment: CDR1 SGHRS and CDR2 YFSETQ. The CDR3 has 16 residues. J was trimmed by 4 bases and V by 7 bases; bases with no gene match: 10. This CDR3 reads CASRPGQGIFNEKLFF. CDR3 in DNA: TGCGCCAGCCGACCGGGACAGGGGATTTTTAATGAAAAACTGTTTTTT.

This chain uses TRBV19 with TRBJ2-5, with TRBD1 as a possible D gene (5 bases). The CDR3 covers 16 residues. V was pared by 3 bases and J by 4 bases, with 18 bases between. CDR1 is LNHDA and CDR2 is SQIVND in the germline V gene (reference sequence). CDR3 coding DNA: TGTGCCAGTAGTATGGTGCCCCAGGGCATAGCAGAGACCCAGTACTTC. Translation gives CASSMVPQGIAETQYF.

This chain joins TRBV29-1 and TRBJ2-1; 7 nucleotides line up with TRBD1. CDR1 is SQVTM, CDR2 ANQGSEA, per germline. The trim removed 8 bases at V and 2 bases at J, leaving 18 bases unmatched. The CDR3 spans 17 residues. CDR3 residues: CSTRNPRGIVPYNEQFF. The CDR3 bases are TGCAGCACGCGAAACCCCAGGGGGATAGTCCCCTACAATGAGCAGTTCTTC.

This clone was counted only a few times. The gene calls are TRBV27 and TRBJ1-1; D possibly corresponds to TRBD1 (5 bases). Germline V gives CDR1 MNHEY, CDR2 SMNVEV (reference sequence). The ends were cut back, 5 bases at V and 1 base at J, with 8 bases in the middle. This CDR3 spans 13 amino acids. In DNA form, the CDR3 reads TGTGCCAGCAGTATAACAGGGAACACTGAAGCTTTCTTT. It is translated as CASSITGNTEAFF.

The chain combines TRBV18 with TRBJ2-3, with unresolved D. Germline V gene data show CDR1 as KGHSH and CDR2 as LQKENI. The CDR3 runs 13 residues. V dropped 2 bases and J dropped 3 bases, with 6 bases sitting between them. The chain's CDR3 is CASSPGLTDTQYF. The CDR3 bases are TGTGCCAGCTCACCAGGGCTAACAGATACGCAGTATTTT.

The J gene is TRBJ1-6, the V gene TRBV4-2; no clear D gene. V was trimmed by 0 bases and J by 8 bases, leaving 14 bases between them. Germline V gene lookup returns CDR1 LGHNA and CDR2 YNFKEQ. The CDR3 has 16 residues. For the CDR3, the DNA is TGTGCCAGCAGCCAAGAGGAAGGGAGTCCTCATTCACCCCTCCACTTT. Protein sequence: CASSQEEGSPHSPLHF.

CDR3 loop: CASSYSRKGANTEAFF. CDR3 sequence (DNA): TGTGCCAGCAGTTACTCGAGAAAGGGGGCGAACACTGAAGCTTTCTTT. This chain joins TRBV6-6 and TRBJ1-1, with 7 bases that match TRBD1. The V segment lost 0 bases and the J segment 1 base; nucleotides outside the gene matches: 5. The CDR3 covers 16 residues. Germline CDR1 MNHNY, CDR2 SVGAGI (reference sequence).

This clone was seen just once. The chain links TRBV7-2 to TRBJ2-7; 7 bases agree with TRBD2. This CDR3 spans 14 amino acids. Germline-derived CDR1 and CDR2 are SGHTA and FQGNSA. Germline trimming cut 1 base from V and 7 bases from J; bases unmatched to any gene: 7. In DNA form, the CDR3 reads TGTGCCAGCAGCTTAGTGGGCGGGAGTCAAGAGCAGTACTTC. Protein: CASSLVGGSQEQYF.

This chain connects TRBV4-3 to TRBJ2-1; 8 bases fit TRBD2. Germline V lookup: CDR1 LGHNA, CDR2 YSLEER. This CDR3 spans 17 amino acids. V lost 0 bases and J lost 5; bases outside the gene matches: 9. CDR3: CASSQDNGGGQHNEQFF. The CDR3 DNA follows: TGCGCCAGCAGCCAAGATAATGGCGGGGGGCAGCACAATGAGCAGTTCTTC.

This clone has just one count. This rearrangement joins TRBV2 to TRBJ2-5; no clear D gene. This CDR3 spans 12 amino acids. CDR1 is SNHLY, CDR2 FYNNEI, per germline. Trimming cost V 6 bases and J 1 base, with 6 bases left between them. In DNA, the CDR3 is TGTGCCAGCAGGAGAGTCCAAGAGACCCAGTACTTC. It encodes CASRRVQETQYF.

The gene calls are TRBV19 and TRBJ2-7; 12 bases match TRBD2. This CDR3 comprises 14 residues. V was pared by 4 bases and J by 4 bases, with 2 bases of the junction left unmatched. From germline, CDR1 is LNHDA and CDR2 SQIVND (reference sequence). DNA of the CDR3: TGTGCCAGTAGTACGGGACTAGCGGGTTACGAGCAGTACTTC. Translation: CASSTGLAGYEQYF. Full variable domain (outside the CDR3, taken from reference TRBV19 and TRBJ2-7): DGGITQSPKYLFRKEGQNVTLSCEQNLNHDAMYWYRQDPGQGLRLIYYSQIVNDFQKGDIAEGYSVSREKKESFPLTVTSAQKNPTAFYLCASSTGLAGYEQYFGPGTRLTVT.

The chain has TRBV5-1 and TRBJ2-7; D may be TRBD2 (5 bases). Trimming cost V 6 bases and J 6 bases, with 19 bases left between them. CDR1 and CDR2 from the germline V gene are SGHRS and YFSETQ. The CDR3 has 14 amino acids. In nucleotides, the CDR3 is TGCGCCAGCACCCCGGGGAGCGCGCGCGCCGAGCAGTACTTC. Protein product: CASTPGSARAEQYF.

CDR3 amino acids: CASSAQGQETQYF. The CDR3 coding sequence is TGTGCCAGCAGTGCTCAGGGCCAAGAGACCCAGTACTTC. The V call is TRBV6-1, the J call TRBJ2-5; D is perhaps TRBD1 (5 bases). CDR3 length: 13 residues. Trimming cost V 4 bases and J 1 base, with 7 bases left between them. Per the germline V gene, CDR1 is MNHNS and CDR2 is SASEGT.